This T cell receptor beta chain was identified in a study of cytomegalovirus exposure and HLA in healthy donors. The study, taken as a whole, reports: For most TCR sequences rarity was the rule, although some public TCRs occurred in many donors.

On this clone itself: What it recognizes is unknown.

A multiplex PCR was run with 60 Vbeta primers and 13 Jbeta primers. Assay used: immunoSEQ multiplex PCR; TCRdb lists only in-frame clones, some missing. The table has 150,000 to 200,000 clones, roughly 80% seen once; the top ten hold roughly 2%. What was sequenced was PBMCs. This sequence was found in a female donor in good health and CMV-seronegative.

The CDR3 protein is CASSGKGPHNSPLHF. DNA of the CDR3: TGTGCCAGCAGTGGGAAGGGGCCCCATAATTCACCCCTCCACTTT. This sequence joins TRBV6-1 and TRBJ1-6; the D gene is possibly TRBD1 (5 bases). The CDR3 has 15 amino acids. CDR1 MNHNS and CDR2 SASEGT come from the germline V gene. The V end was cut by 4 bases, the J end by 5 bases, with 12 bases between.